Included here is one T cell receptor (beta chain) sequence, with context. Its antigen is not known. The CDR3 has 14 amino acids. Germline lookup yields CDR1 LGHNA and CDR2 YSLEER. V lost 2 bases to trimming and J lost 1 base, with 8 bases between them. The data belong to a study of cytomegalovirus exposure and HLA in healthy donors. Findings and caveats of the study: In vitro experiments confirmed that three CMV-associated chains were specific for CMV antigens.

PCR involved 60 Vbeta and 13 Jbeta primers. Sequencing was performed with immunoSEQ multiplex PCR; in TCRdb, only in-frame clones are kept and a portion is missing. The sample carries approximately 120,000 clones, approximately 79% recorded once. This sequence joins TRBV4-3 and TRBJ2-5, with D tentatively TRBD2 (5 bases). The sequence came from a man aged 25-45 years in good health and CMV-seronegative. The sample consisted of PBMCs. The CDR3: CASSQQGSQETQYF. CDR3 DNA sequence: TGCGCCAGCAGCCAACAAGGGAGCCAAGAGACCCAGTACTTC.